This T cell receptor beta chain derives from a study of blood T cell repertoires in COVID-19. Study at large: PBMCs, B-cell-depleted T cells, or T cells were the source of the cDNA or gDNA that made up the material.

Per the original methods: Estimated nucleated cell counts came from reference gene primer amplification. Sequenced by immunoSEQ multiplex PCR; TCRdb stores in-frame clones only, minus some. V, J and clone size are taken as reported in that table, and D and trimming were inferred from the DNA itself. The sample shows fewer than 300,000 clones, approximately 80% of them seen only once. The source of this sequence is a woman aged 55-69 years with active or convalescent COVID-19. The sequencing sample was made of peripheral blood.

DNA of the CDR3: TGTGCCAGCAGTTTACAGGGGGTCGACTATGGCTACACCTTC. This translates into CASSLQGVDYGYTF. The rearrangement joins TRBV28 to TRBJ1-2; TRBD1 aligns across 7 bases. Trimming at V came to 2 bases and at J to 3 bases, leaving 3 bases not matched to a gene. The V gene's germline CDR1 is MDHEN and CDR2 SYDVKM. This CDR3 comprises 14 residues.